One sample yielded the 11 T cell receptor beta chains listed below, sequenced in a study of STAT3 mutations in large granular lymphocyte leukemia. These receptors have no identified antigens. The table came from immunoSEQ multiplex PCR; TCRdb's copy has only in-frame clones and leaves some out. The table shows roughly 6,500 clones, with approximately 57% occurring only once. Notes on the study in general: Every T-cell large granular lymphocyte leukemia patient had at least one immunodominant TCR beta clonotype.

Specimen: peripheral blood mononuclear cells. All receptors derive from a boy aged 5-17 years with T-cell large granular lymphocyte leukemia. Some clones in this sample may be carry-over from other donors' samples.

This clone was recorded a few times. V usage is TRBV28 and J usage is TRBJ1-2, with D perhaps matching TRBD1 (6 bases). Trimming took off 4 bases at V and 7 bases at J, with 7 bases between the two ends. The CDR3 covers 11 residues. CDR1 MDHEN and CDR2 SYDVKM come from the germline V gene. CDR3 nucleotides: TGTGCCAGCAGTTCCAGGGGTGGCTACACCTTC. It yields the protein CASSSRGGYTF.

There are a few counts of this clone. The chain is built from TRBV27 and TRBJ2-7; TRBD2 aligns across 8 bases. CDR1 and CDR2 from the germline V gene are MNHEY and SMNVEV (reference sequence). CDR3 length: 14 residues. V lost 2 bases and J lost 5; bases outside the gene matches: 5. The CDR3 spells CASSLDGRGHEQYF. The CDR3 DNA reads TGTGCCAGCAGTTTAGACGGGAGGGGCCACGAGCAGTACTTC.

J is TRBJ2-1 and V is TRBV5-1; 10 positions match TRBD2. J gave up 5 bases and V 0 bases, and 5 bases lay outside the gene matches. In germline, CDR1 is SGHRS, CDR2 YFSETQ. This CDR3 spans 16 amino acids. The chain's CDR3 is CASSLVASGSHNEQFF. The CDR3 DNA reads as TGCGCCAGCAGCTTGGTAGCTAGCGGGAGCCACAATGAGCAGTTCTTC.

The chain links TRBV30 to TRBJ2-5; perhaps TRBD1 as D (6 bases). Trimming left V 1 base short and J 3 bases short, with 24 bases between. The CDR3 has 18 amino acids. Per the germline V gene, CDR1 is GTSNPN and CDR2 is SVGIG (reference sequence). CDR3 protein: CAWSARTVFGLQKETQYF. Written as DNA, the CDR3 is TGTGCCTGGAGTGCTCGGACAGTTTTCGGACTCCAGAAAGAGACCCAGTACTTC. Full variable domain (missing parts from reference TRBV30 and TRBJ2-5): SQTIHQWPATLVQPVGSPLSLECTVEGTSNPNLYWYRQAAGRGLQLLFYSVGIGQISSEVPQNLSASRPQDRQFILSSKKLLLSDSGFYLCAWSARTVFGLQKETQYFGPGTRLLVL.

This clone was picked up a small number of times. The chain uses TRBV30 and TRBJ1-2; a weak D match, TRBD1 (6 bases). Germline loops: CDR1 GTSNPN, CDR2 SVGIG (reference sequence). Deletions cut 4 bases from V and 3 bases from J, with 18 bases between. CDR3 length: 15 residues. CDR3 sequence: CAWKQGRAGYYGYTF. CDR3 in DNA: TGTGCCTGGAAGCAGGGGCGGGCCGGGTACTATGGCTACACCTTC. The variable domain in full, completed from reference TRBV30 and TRBJ1-2, reads SQTIHQWPATLVQPVGSPLSLECTVEGTSNPNLYWYRQAAGRGLQLLFYSVGIGQISSEVPQNLSASRPQDRQFILSSKKLLLSDSGFYLCAWKQGRAGYYGYTFGSGTRLTVV.

This chain connects TRBV7-9 to TRBJ2-5; no clear D gene. This CDR3 spans 14 amino acids. Trimming stripped 1 base from V and 3 bases from J, with 9 bases between. Germline assignment: CDR1 SEHNR and CDR2 FQNEAQ (reference sequence). CDR3 in amino acids: CASSLGLRKETQYF. DNA for the CDR3: TGTGCCAGCAGCTTAGGTCTCAGAAAAGAGACCCAGTACTTC. Full variable domain (rest looked up from reference TRBV7-9 and TRBJ2-5): DTGVSQNPRHKITKRGQNVTFRCDPISEHNRLYWYRQTLGQGPEFLTYFQNEAQLEKSRLLSDRFSAERPKGSFSTLEIQRTEQGDSAMYLCASSLGLRKETQYFGPGTRLLVL.

CDR3 sequence: CASSPQRQLVTEAFF. In DNA form, the CDR3 reads TGTGCCAGCAGTCCGCAGAGGCAGCTTGTCACTGAAGCTTTCTTT. The chain has TRBV6-6 and TRBJ1-1; D is uncertain. This CDR3 region has 15 residues. From germline, CDR1 is MNHNY and CDR2 SVGAGI (reference sequence). Deletions cut 5 bases from V and 4 bases from J, with 17 bases between.

This chain links TRBV9 with TRBJ2-7; 7 bases agree with TRBD1. With 5 bases clipped from V and 3 bases from J, the junction kept 8 bases outside the gene matches. Per the germline V gene, CDR1 is SGDLS and CDR2 is YYNGEE. The CDR3 has 14 residues. CDR3 sequence: CASSVGDRNYEQYF. For the CDR3, the DNA is TGTGCCAGCAGTGTGGGGGACAGAAACTACGAGCAGTACTTC.

This clone was counted only a few times. This sequence joins TRBV5-1 and TRBJ2-7, with a tentative D call TRBD1 (6 bases). V lost 4 bases and J lost 3, with 14 bases in between. This CDR3 has 14 residues. Germline V gives CDR1 SGHRS, CDR2 YFSETQ. CDR3 DNA sequence: TGCGCCAGCAGCAGCTGGACAGATAACTACGAGCAGTACTTC. Protein: CASSSWTDNYEQYF.

This rearrangement joins TRBV7-9 to TRBJ2-5; D may correspond to TRBD1 or TRBD2 (6 bases each). This CDR3 region has 13 residues. CDR1 SEHNR and CDR2 FQNEAQ come from the germline V gene (reference sequence). Trimming left V 1 base short and J 5 bases short, with 8 bases between. CDR3 region: CASSLEGGETQYF. As DNA, the CDR3 is TGTGCCAGCAGCTTAGAAGGGGGGGAGACCCAGTACTTC. The full variable domain, its missing parts supplied by reference TRBV7-9 and TRBJ2-5, is DTGVSQNPRHKITKRGQNVTFRCDPISEHNRLYWYRQTLGQGPEFLTYFQNEAQLEKSRLLSDRFSAERPKGSFSTLEIQRTEQGDSAMYLCASSLEGGETQYFGPGTRLLVL.

For this clone: An end of the junction does not agree with germline; a read error may underlie this. The rearrangement joins TRBV6-6 to TRBJ1-2; possible D gene TRBD1, 6 bases. Germline V CDR1 and CDR2: MNHNY, SVGAGI (reference sequence). CDR3 size: 12 residues. Here the CDR3 DNA reads TGTGCCAGCAGTTACATGATGGAGGGGGTGTTTTTC. Protein: CASSYMMEGVFF.